This T cell receptor (beta chain) was captured by sequencing in a study of CD8+ T cells in alopecia areata. Looking at the study overall: Using the percentage of affected scalp area, treated patients' severity was scored. General study points: Scalp clonality, together with expanded CD8+ clones among the top 100, fell significantly with tofacitinib. Relative to normal scalp, lesional scalp, especially alopecia totalis/universalis, showed higher clonality.

The treatment here: oral pan-JAK inhibitor, 5-10 mg twice daily. Peripheral blood, together with lesional scalp punch biopsies, was collected from alopecia areata patients. CDR1 and CDR2 from the germline V gene are SQVTM and ANQGSEA. This CDR3 has 13 amino acids. V was clipped by 0 bases and J by 7 bases, with 12 bases between them. Of note for this clone: Its antigen is still unknown.

Sequencing templates came from extracted RNA that was reverse transcribed into cDNA. Only in-frame clones appear in the TCRdb table, and some are missing; sequencing was by immunoSEQ multiplex PCR. The repertoire holds around 290,000 clones, 58% seen once, with roughly 1.8% in the top ten. The sample consisted of CD4+ T cells sorted from blood, taken at week 24, from a patient treated with tofacitinib. The chain is built from TRBV29-1 and TRBJ1-2; no clear D. The clonotype was recovered from a human donor with alopecia areata. The CDR3 bases are TGCAGCGTTGAAGATCTTGTTGTCGCTGGCTACACCTTC. Protein sequence: CSVEDLVVAGYTF.